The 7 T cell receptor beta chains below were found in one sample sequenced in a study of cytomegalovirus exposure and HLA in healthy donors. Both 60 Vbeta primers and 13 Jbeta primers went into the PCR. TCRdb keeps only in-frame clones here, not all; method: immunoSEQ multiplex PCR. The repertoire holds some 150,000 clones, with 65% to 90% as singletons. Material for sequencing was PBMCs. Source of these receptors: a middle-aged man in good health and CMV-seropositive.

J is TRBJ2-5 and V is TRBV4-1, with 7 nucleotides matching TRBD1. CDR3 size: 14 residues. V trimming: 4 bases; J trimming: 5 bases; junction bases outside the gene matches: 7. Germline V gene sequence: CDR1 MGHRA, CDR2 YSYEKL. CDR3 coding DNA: TGCGCCAGCAGCCGACAGGGTGGTTCGGAGACCCAGTACTTC. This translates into CASSRQGGSETQYF.

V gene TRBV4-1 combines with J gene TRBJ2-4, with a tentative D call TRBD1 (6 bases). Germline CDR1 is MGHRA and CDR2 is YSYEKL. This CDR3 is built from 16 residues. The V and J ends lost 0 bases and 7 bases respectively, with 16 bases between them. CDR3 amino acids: CASSQDNLQGRNIQYF. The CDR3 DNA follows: TGCGCCAGCAGCCAAGATAACTTACAGGGAAGGAACATTCAGTACTTC.

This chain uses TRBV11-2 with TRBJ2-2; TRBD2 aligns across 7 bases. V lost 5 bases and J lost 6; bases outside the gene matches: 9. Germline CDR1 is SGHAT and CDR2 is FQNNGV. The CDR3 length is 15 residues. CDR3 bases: TGTGCCAGCAGCCTCAGCGGGATCTCACCCGGGGAGCTGTTTTTT. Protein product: CASSLSGISPGELFF. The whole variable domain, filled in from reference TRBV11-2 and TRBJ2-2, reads EAGVAQSPRYKIIEKRQSVAFWCNPISGHATLYWYQQILGQGPKLLIQFQNNGVVDDSQLPKDRFSAERLKGVDSTLKIQPAKLEDSAVYLCASSLSGISPGELFFGEGSRLTVL.

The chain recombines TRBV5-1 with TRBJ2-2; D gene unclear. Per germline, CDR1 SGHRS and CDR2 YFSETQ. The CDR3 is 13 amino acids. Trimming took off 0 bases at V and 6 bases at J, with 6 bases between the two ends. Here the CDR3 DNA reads TGCGCCAGCAGCTTGGCCCCTCCCGGGGAGCTGTTTTTT. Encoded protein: CASSLAPPGELFF. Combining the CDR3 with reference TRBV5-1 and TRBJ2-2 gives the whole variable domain KAGVTQTPRYLIKTRGQQVTLSCSPISGHRSVSWYQQTPGQGLQFLFEYFSETQRNKGNFPGRFSGRQFSNSRSEMNVSTLELGDSALYLCASSLAPPGELFFGEGSRLTVL.

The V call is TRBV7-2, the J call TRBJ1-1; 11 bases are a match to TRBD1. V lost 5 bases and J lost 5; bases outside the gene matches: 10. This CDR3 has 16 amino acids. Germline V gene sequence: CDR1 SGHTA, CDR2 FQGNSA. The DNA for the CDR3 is TGTGCCAGCAGCAAGGGACAGGGGGTCTTAGGGACTGAAGCTTTCTTT. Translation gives CASSKGQGVLGTEAFF.

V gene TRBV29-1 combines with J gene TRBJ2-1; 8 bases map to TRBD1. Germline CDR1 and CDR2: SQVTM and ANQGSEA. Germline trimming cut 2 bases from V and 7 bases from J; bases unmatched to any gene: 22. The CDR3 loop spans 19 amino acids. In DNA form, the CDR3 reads TGCAGCGTTGAATTTTACGGACAGGGCTTTCGGGGGTATGGGAATGAGCAGTTCTTC. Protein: CSVEFYGQGFRGYGNEQFF.

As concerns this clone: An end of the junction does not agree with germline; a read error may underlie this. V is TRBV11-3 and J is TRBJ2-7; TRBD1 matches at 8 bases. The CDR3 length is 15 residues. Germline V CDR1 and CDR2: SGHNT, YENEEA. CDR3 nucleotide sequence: TGTGCCAGCAGCCCCCGGACAGGGAATGAATACGAGCAGTGCTTC. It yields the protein CASSPRTGNEYEQCF.